Listed here is a single T cell receptor (beta chain). Its antigen is unidentified. The CDR3 is made up of 17 amino acids. V was pared by 0 bases and J by 6 bases, with 10 bases of the junction left unmatched. CDR1 and CDR2 from the germline V gene are LGHNA and YNFKEQ. The data stem from a study of human T cells and chemical hapten exposure. Study in general: 2% DPC was applied to roughly 2 cm by roughly 2 cm of upper inner arm skin for sensitization. The study patch tested 0.01% DPC on the upper back and read results at 6 days.

Time point indicated: pre-sensitization, week 0. Treatment defined: therapeutic diphenylcyclopropenone sensitization with weekly scalp DPC. TCRdb re-derived calls from the RACE reads in MiXCR, one entry per CDR3 protein. The table shows approximately 370,000 distinct CDR3 sequences, with about 5% occurring only once. Study-level findings and limits: Expanded TCRs produced significantly more large CDR3 similarity clusters than controls did.

Sequencing was performed on whole blood, taken in connection with sensitization to the hapten diphenylcyclopropenone (DPC). This TCR derives from a woman between 18 and 29 years old with alopecia areata. Some clones in this sample may be carry-over from other donors' samples. J is TRBJ2-3 and V is TRBV4-2; 9 bases are shared with TRBD2. Here the CDR3 reads CASSQDGAAGGEDTQYF. The CDR3 DNA sequence: TGTGCCAGCAGCCAAGATGGGGCAGCGGGGGGCGAGGATACGCAGTATTTT.